This T cell receptor beta chain was profiled in a study of tumour-infiltrating T cells in Burkitt lymphoma (dated by TCRdb to 2020 to 2021). Some background on the complete study: All epidemiological subtypes of Burkitt lymphoma were represented among the approximately 83 patients who made up the cohort. Clinical outcome was correlated with TCR repertoire data, and overall and progression-free survival were found to be predicted by productive clonality independently of established prognosticators, including age at diagnosis.

Comment on this clone: There is no known antigen for this receptor. No base quality information exists; no much larger clone differs at one position.

The cysteine opens and the phenylalanine closes a CDR3 of 14 amino acids. The DNA shown is the 42-base CDR3, in frame from base 1. Based on the germline V gene (reference sequence), the CDR1 and CDR2 sequences are LNHDA and SQIVND. V is cut by 0 bases and J by 2 bases, and the space between the germline ends is 5 bases. Overall study outcomes, separate from this receptor: Several public clonotypes shared across numerous Burkitt lymphoma patients were found, and shared tumour neoantigen selection absent from diffuse large B-cell lymphoma was thereby suggested.

To prepare the library, the immunoSEQ multiplex PCR assay was applied. Entries here come from immuneACCESS through TCRdb and include only in-frame sequences with V and J called. Some clones fail to appear in such tables; in the studies checked, an unresolved V gene covers under half of the shortfall, and the cause of the remainder is unknown. This sample is represented by 1,500 to 2,000 clones; 15% to 20% of them were singletons. The ten largest clonotypes hold 12% of the sample. This clonotype originated in a human donor with Burkitt lymphoma. The V gene is TRBV19 and the J gene is TRBJ2-1; confidence is insufficient to name the D gene. The sequenced material came from tumor tissue. DNA sequence: TGTGCCAGTAGTATAGATGTCCCCTACAATGAGCAGTTCTTC. This translates into CASSIDVPYNEQFF.